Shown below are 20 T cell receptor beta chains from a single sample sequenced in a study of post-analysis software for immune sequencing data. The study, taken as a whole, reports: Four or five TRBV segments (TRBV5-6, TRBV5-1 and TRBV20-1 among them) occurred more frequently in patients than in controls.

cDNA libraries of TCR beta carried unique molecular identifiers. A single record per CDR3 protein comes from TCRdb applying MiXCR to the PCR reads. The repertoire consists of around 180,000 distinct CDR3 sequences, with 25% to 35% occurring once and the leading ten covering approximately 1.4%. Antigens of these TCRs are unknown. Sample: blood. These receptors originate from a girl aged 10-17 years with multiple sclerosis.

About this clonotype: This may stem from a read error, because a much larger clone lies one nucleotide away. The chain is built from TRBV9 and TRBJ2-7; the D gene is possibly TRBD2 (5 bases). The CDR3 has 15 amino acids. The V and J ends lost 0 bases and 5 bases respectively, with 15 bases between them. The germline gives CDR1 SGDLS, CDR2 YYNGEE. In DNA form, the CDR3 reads TGTGCCAGCAGCGTAGGAGACGTGTCGGGGAACGAGCAGTACTTC. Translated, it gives CASSVGDVSGNEQYF.

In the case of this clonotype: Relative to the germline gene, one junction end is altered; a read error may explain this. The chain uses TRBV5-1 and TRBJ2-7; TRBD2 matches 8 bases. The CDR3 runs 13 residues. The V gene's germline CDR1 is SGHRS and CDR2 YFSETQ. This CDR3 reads CVSRSAGGYEQYF. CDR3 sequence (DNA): TGCGTCAGCAGGAGTGCGGGAGGTTACGAGCAGTACTTC.

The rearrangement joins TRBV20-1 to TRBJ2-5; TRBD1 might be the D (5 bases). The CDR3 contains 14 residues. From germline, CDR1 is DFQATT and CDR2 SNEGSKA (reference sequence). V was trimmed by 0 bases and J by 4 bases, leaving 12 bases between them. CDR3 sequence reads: CSAREGRGAETQYF. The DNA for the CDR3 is TGCAGTGCTAGAGAGGGAAGGGGCGCAGAGACCCAGTACTTC.

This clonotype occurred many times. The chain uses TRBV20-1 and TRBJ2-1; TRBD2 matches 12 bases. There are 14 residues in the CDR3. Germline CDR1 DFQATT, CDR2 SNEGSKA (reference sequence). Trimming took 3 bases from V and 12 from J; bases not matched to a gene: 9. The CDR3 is CSASGLAGGAWQFF. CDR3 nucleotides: TGCAGTGCTAGCGGGCTAGCGGGAGGGGCGTGGCAGTTCTTC.

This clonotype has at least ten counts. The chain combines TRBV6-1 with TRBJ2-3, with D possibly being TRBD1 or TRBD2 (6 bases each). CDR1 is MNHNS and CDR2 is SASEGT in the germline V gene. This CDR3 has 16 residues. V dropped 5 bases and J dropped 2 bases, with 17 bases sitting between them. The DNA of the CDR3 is TGTGCCAGCAGTCTCAGGAGGGGGGACCCCACAGATACGCAGTATTTT. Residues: CASSLRRGDPTDTQYF.

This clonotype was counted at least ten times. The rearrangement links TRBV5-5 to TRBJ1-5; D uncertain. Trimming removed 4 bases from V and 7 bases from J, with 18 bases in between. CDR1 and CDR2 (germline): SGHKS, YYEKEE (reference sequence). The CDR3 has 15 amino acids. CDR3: CASSPTLTYQQPQHF. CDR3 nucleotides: TGTGCCAGCAGCCCCACCCTGACATATCAGCAGCCCCAGCATTTT.

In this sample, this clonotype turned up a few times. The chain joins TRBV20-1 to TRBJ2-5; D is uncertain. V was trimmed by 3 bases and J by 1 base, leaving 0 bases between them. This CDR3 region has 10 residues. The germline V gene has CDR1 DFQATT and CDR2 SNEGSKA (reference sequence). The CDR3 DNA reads TGCAGTGCTAGCCAAGAGACCCAGTACTTC. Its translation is CSASQETQYF.

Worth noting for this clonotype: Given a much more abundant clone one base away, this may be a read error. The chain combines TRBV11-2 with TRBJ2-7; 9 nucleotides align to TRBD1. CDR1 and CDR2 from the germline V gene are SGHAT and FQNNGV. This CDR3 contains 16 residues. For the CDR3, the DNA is TGTGCCGGCAGCTTAATTTATCCGGACAGGGGCCACGAGCAGTACTTC. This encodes CAGSLIYPDRGHEQYF.

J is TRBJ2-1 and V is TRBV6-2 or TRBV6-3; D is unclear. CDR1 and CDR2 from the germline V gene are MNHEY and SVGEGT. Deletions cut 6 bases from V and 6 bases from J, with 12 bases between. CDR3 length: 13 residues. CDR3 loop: CASRTDGPNEQFF. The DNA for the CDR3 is TGTGCCAGCAGAACGGACGGCCCCAATGAGCAGTTCTTC.

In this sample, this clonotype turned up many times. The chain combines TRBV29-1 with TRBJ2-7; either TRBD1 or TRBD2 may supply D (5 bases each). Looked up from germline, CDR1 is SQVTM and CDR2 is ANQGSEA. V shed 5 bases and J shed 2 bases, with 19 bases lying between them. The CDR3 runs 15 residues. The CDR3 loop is CSVNRDPQIPYEQYF. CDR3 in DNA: TGCAGCGTTAACCGGGACCCCCAGATCCCCTACGAGCAGTACTTC.

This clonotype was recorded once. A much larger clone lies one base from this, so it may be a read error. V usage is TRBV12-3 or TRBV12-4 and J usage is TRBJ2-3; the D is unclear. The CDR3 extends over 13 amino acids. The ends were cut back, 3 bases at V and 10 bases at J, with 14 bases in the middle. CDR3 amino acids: CASSFLSSDAQYF. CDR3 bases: TGTGCCAGCAGTTTCTTGTCCTCGGATGCGCAGTATTTT.

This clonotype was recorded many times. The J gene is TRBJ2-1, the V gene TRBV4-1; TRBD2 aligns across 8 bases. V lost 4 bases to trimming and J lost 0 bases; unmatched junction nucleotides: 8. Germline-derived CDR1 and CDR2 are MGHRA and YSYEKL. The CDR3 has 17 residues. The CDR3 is CASSPLAGPSSYNEQFF. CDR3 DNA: TGCGCCAGCAGCCCCTTAGCGGGACCGAGCTCCTACAATGAGCAGTTCTTC.

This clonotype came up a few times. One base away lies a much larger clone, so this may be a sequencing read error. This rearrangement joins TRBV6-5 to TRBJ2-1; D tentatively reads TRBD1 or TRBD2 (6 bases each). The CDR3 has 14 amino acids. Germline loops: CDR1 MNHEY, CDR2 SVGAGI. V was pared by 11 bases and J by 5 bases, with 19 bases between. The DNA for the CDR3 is TGTGCCGGCCTGGGGGGCCCTTGGGACAATGAGCAGTTCTTC. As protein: CAGLGGPWDNEQFF.

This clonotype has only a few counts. The CDR3 DNA follows: TGCAGTGCGTATCGACATACTGAAGCTTTCTTT. Residues: CSAYRHTEAFF. This chain connects TRBV20-1 to TRBJ1-1; no clear D. CDR1 is DFQATT and CDR2 is SNEGSKA in the germline V gene (reference sequence). Trimming left V 6 bases short and J 5 bases short, with 10 bases between. The CDR3 contains 11 residues.

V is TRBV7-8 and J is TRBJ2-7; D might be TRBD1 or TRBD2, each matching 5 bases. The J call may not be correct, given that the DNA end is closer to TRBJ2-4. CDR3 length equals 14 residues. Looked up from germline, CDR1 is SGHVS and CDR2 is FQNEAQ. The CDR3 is CASSRPWDGNIQYF. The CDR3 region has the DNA TGTGCCAGCAGTCGACCCTGGGACGGAAACATTCAGTACTTC.

Here the CDR3 DNA reads TGTGCCAGCAGTTTAGAGGGGGGGCCGGGCACTGAAGCTTTCTTT. The encoded protein is CASSLEGGPGTEAFF. This chain links TRBV27 with TRBJ1-1; possibly TRBD1 for D (6 bases). The V end lost 2 bases, the J end lost 4 bases, and 14 bases lay between the germline ends. The CDR3 runs to 15 residues. The V gene's germline CDR1 is MNHEY and CDR2 SMNVEV (reference sequence).

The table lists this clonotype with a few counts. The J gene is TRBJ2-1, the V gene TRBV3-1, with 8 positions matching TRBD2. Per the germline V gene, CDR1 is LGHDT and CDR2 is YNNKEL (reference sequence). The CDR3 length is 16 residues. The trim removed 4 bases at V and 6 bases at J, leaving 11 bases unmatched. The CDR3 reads CASSLRGTRSPNEQFF. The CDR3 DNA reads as TGTGCCAGCAGCCTCAGAGGGACTAGGAGCCCCAATGAGCAGTTCTTC.

CDR3 loop: CASSWRRETDTQYF. In DNA, the CDR3 is TGTGCCAGCAGCTGGAGACGGGAGACAGATACGCAGTATTTT. The rearrangement uses TRBV5-6 and TRBJ2-3; TRBD2 is a possible D gene (6 bases). The CDR3 is 14 residues long. Per germline, CDR1 SGHDT and CDR2 YYEEEE. Trimming stripped 3 bases from V and 3 bases from J, with 11 bases between.

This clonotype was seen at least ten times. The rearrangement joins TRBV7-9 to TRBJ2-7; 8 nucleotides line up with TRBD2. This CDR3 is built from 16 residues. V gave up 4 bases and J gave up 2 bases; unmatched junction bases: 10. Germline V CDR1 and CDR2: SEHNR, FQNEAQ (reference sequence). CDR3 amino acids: CASSSYLAGVPYEQYF. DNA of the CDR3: TGTGCCAGCAGCTCCTACCTAGCGGGTGTCCCCTACGAGCAGTACTTC.

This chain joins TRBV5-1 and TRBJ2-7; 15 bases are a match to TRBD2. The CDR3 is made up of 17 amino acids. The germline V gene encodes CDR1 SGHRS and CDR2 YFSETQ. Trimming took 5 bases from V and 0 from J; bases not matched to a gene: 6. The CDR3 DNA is TGCGCCAGCAGGGGACTAGCGGGAGGCACGAGCTCCTACGAGCAGTACTTC. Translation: CASRGLAGGTSSYEQYF. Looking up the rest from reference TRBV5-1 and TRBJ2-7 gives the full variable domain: KAGVTQTPRYLIKTRGQQVTLSCSPISGHRSVSWYQQTPGQGLQFLFEYFSETQRNKGNFPGRFSGRQFSNSRSEMNVSTLELGDSALYLCASRGLAGGTSSYEQYFGPGTRLTVT.